The clone carrying this T cell receptor (beta chain) was recorded only once. Its antigen is not known. The CDR3 runs to 12 residues. Germline trimming cut 6 bases from V and 7 bases from J; bases unmatched to any gene: 5. Per germline, CDR1 MNHEY and CDR2 SMNVEV (reference sequence). These data originate in a study of beta chain features in type 1 diabetes. General study findings and limits: Moderately but significantly shorter TCRB CDR3s were found in Type 1 diabetes patients in all four CD4+ subsets.

Expressed TCRB transcripts got sequenced, as all isolated RNA was reverse transcribed. Produced via immunoSEQ multiplex PCR; TCRdb's table is partial and in-frame only. The data contain around 250,000 clones, about 26% of them singletons. The sequence was obtained from a man under 40 in good health. The specimen sequenced was central memory CD4+ T cells from blood. This chain connects TRBV27 to TRBJ1-2, with 7 bases matching TRBD1. Written as DNA, the CDR3 is TGTGCCAGCAGAACAGGGGAGATTGGCTACACCTTC. Encoded protein: CASRTGEIGYTF.